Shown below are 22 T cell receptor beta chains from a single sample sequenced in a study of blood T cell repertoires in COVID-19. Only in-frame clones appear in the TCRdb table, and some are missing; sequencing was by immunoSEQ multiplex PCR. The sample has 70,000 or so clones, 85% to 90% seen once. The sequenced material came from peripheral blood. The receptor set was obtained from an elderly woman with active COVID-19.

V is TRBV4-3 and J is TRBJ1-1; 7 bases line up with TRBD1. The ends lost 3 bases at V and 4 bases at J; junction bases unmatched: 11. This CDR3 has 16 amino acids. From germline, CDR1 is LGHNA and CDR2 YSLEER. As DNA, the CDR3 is TGCGCCAGCAGCCAGGGGACAGTCAGGCAGAGCACTGAAGCTTTCTTT. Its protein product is CASSQGTVRQSTEAFF.

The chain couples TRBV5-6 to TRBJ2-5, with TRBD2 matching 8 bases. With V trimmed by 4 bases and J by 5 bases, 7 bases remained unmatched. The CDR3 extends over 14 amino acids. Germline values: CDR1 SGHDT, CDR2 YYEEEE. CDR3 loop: CASSRGLVGETQYF. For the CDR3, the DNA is TGTGCCAGCAGCAGGGGACTAGTGGGGGAGACCCAGTACTTC.

The CDR3 DNA follows: TGTGCCAGCAGCCAAGCCGTAGGACTAGCGGGATGGGAGACCCAGTACTTC. As protein: CASSQAVGLAGWETQYF. The V and J genes are TRBV3-1 (or the pseudogene TRBV3-2) and TRBJ2-5, with TRBD2 matching over 12 bases. Germline CDR1 reads LGHDT; CDR2 reads YNNKEL (reference sequence). V was pared by 1 base and J by 5 bases, with 8 bases of the junction left unmatched. The CDR3 loop spans 17 amino acids.

CDR3 region: CASSPNRGPSTDTQYF. The CDR3 DNA is TGTGCCAGCAGTCCAAACAGGGGCCCTAGCACAGATACGCAGTATTTT. The V and J genes are TRBV7-2 and TRBJ2-3; 7 nucleotides line up with TRBD1. CDR1 is SGHTA and CDR2 is FQGNSA in the germline V gene. This CDR3 is 16 amino acids long. J lost 0 bases, V lost 6 bases, and 9 bases had no gene match. Full variable domain (missing parts from reference TRBV7-2 and TRBJ2-3): GAGVSQSPSNKVTEKGKDVELRCDPISGHTALYWYRQSLGQGLEFLIYFQGNSAPDKSGLPSDRFSAERTGGSVSTLTIQRTQQEDSAVYLCASSPNRGPSTDTQYFGPGTRLTVL.

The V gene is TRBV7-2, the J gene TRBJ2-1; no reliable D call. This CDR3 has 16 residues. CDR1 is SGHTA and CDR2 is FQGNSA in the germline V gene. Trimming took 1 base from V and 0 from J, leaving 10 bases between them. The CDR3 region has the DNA TGTGCCAGCAGCTTAGAAGCGCTCGTCTCCTACAATGAGCAGTTCTTC. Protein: CASSLEALVSYNEQFF.

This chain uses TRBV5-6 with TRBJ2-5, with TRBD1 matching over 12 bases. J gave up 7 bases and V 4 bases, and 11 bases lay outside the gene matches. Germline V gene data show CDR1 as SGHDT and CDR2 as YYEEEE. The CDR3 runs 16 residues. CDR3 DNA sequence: TGTGCCAGCAGCGCGTCCGGGACAGGGGGCGTCGGGACCCAGTACTTC. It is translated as CASSASGTGGVGTQYF. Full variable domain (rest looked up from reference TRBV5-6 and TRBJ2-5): DAGVTQSPTHLIKTRGQQVTLRCSPKSGHDTVSWYQQALGQGPQFIFQYYEEEERQRGNFPDRFSGHQFPNYSSELNVNALLLGDSALYLCASSASGTGGVGTQYFGPGTRLLVL.

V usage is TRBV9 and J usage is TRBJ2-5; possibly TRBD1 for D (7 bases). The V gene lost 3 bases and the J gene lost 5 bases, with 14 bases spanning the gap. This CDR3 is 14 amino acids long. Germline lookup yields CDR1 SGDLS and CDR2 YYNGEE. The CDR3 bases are TGTGCCAGCAGCGCCTCAGGGGGGCGCGAGACCCAGTACTTC. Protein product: CASSASGGRETQYF.

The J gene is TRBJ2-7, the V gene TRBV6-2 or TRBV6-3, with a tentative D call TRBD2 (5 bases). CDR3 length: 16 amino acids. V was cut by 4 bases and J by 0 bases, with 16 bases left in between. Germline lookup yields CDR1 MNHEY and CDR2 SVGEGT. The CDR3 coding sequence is TGTGCCAGCAGTTCCCCCGGCGGGCCGCTCTCCTACGAGCAGTACTTC. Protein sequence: CASSSPGGPLSYEQYF.

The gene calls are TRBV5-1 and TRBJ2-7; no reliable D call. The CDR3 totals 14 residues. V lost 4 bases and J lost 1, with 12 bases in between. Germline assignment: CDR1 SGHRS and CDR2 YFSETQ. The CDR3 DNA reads TGCGCCAGCAGCCCCCCGCTGAGGTCCTACGAGCAGTACTTC. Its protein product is CASSPPLRSYEQYF.

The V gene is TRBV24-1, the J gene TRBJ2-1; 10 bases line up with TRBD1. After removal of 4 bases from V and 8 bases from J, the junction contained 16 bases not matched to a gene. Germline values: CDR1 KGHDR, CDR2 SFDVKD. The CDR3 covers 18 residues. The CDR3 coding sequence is TGTGCCACCAGTGACCGACCCGGGGGGACAGGGGCGTTCGATGAGCAGTTCTTC. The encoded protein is CATSDRPGGTGAFDEQFF.

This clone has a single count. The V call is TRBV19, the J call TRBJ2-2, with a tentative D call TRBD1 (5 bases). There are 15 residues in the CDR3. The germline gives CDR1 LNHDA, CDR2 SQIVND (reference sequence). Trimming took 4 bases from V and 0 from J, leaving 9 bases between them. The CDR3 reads CASSTQGTNTGELFF. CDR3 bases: TGTGCCAGTAGTACCCAGGGTACGAACACCGGGGAGCTGTTTTTT. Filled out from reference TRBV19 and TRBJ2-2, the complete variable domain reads DGGITQSPKYLFRKEGQNVTLSCEQNLNHDAMYWYRQDPGQGLRLIYYSQIVNDFQKGDIAEGYSVSREKKESFPLTVTSAQKNPTAFYLCASSTQGTNTGELFFGEGSRLTVL.

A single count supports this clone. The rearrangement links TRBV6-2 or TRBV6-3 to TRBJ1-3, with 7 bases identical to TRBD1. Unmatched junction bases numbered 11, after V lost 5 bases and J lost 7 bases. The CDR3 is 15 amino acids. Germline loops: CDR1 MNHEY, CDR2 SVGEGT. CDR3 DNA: TGTGCCAGCAGTCAAGGGGGCTACGAACGGAACACCATATATTTT. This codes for CASSQGGYERNTIYF.

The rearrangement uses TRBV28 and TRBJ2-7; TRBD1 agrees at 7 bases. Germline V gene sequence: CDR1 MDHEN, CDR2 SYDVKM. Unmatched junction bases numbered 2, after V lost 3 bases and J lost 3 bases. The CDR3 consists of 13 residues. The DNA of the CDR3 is TGTGCCAGCAGTTTGACAGGGTTCTACGAGCAGTACTTC. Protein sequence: CASSLTGFYEQYF. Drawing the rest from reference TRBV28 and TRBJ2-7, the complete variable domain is DVKVTQSSRYLVKRTGEKVFLECVQDMDHENMFWYRQDPGLGLRLIYFSYDVKMKEKGDIPEGYSVSREKKERFSLILESASTNQTSMYLCASSLTGFYEQYFGPGTRLTVT.

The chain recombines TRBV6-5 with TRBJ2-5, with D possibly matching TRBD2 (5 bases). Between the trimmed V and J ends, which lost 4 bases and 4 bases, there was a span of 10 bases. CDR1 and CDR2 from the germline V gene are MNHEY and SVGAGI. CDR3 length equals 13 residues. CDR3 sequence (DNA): TGTGCCAGCAGTTCACTAGGCGGAGAGACCCAGTACTTC. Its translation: CASSSLGGETQYF.

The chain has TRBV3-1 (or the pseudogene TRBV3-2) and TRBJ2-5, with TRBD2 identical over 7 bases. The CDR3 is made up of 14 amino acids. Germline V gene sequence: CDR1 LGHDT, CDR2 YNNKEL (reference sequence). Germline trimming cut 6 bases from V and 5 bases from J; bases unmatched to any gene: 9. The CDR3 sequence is CASRDTGREETQYF. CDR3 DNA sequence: TGTGCCAGCAGGGATACCGGGCGGGAGGAGACCCAGTACTTC.

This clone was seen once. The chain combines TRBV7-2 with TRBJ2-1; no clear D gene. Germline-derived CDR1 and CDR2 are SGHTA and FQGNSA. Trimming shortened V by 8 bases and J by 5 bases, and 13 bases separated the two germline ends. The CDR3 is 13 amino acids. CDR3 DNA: TGTGCCAGCCTACTATCTCGCAACAATGAGCAGTTCTTC. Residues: CASLLSRNNEQFF.

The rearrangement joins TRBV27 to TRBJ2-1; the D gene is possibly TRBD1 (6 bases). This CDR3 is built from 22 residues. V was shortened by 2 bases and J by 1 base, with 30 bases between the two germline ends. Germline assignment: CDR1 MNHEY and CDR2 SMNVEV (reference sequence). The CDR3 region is CASSLVLRADSYLSISYNEQFF. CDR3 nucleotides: TGTGCCAGCAGTTTAGTGTTAAGAGCGGACAGTTACCTTAGCATATCCTACAATGAGCAGTTCTTC.

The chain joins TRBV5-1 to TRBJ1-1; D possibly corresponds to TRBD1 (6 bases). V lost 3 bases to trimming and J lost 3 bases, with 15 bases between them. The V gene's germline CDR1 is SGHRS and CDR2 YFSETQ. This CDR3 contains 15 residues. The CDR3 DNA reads TGCGCCAGCAGCTCGGGGCAGGGGCTCTACACTGAAGCTTTCTTT. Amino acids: CASSSGQGLYTEAFF.

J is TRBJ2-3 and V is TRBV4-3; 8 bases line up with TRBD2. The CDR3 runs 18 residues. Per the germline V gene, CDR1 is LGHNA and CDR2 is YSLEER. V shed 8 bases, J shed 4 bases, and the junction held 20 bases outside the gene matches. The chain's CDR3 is CASPTVAGSPFPADTQYF. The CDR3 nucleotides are TGCGCCAGCCCTACCGTAGCGGGGTCACCGTTTCCGGCAGATACGCAGTATTTT.

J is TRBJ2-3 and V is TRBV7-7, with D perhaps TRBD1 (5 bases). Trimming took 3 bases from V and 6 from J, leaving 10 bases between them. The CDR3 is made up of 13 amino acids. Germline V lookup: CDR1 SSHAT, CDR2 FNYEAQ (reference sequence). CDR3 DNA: TGTGCCAGCAGCTTTCCAGGGTCCGATACGCAGTATTTT. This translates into CASSFPGSDTQYF.

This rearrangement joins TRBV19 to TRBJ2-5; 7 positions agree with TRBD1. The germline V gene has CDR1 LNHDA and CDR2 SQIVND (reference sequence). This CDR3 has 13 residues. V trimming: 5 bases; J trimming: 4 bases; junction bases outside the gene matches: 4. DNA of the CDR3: TGTGCCAGTAGTGCACAGGGGAGAGAGACCCAGTACTTC. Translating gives CASSAQGRETQYF.

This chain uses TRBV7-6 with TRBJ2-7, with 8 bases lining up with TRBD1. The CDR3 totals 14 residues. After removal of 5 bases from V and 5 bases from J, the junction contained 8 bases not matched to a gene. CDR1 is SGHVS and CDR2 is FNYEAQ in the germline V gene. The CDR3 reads CASSRTGLPNEQYF. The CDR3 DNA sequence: TGTGCCAGCAGCCGGACAGGGCTCCCCAACGAGCAGTACTTC.